Each of the 24 T cell receptor beta chains below was sequenced from the same sample in a study of regulatory T cells in long-lasting Graves disease. In building TCR beta libraries, iRepertoire HTBI primers were used together with Arm-PCR of CDR3 regions. TCRdb re-called the multiplex PCR reads through MiXCR, storing one row per CDR3 protein. Of a few hundred thousand distinct CDR3 sequences in the sample, roughly 16% are singletons; the top ten hold just over 20%. Time point reported: newly diagnosed GD, antithyroid drugs for less than 3 months. Scientists built the TCR library using RNA that was extracted from PBMCs. The same data also contributed to another study, on T cells in Graves' hyperthyroidism and ophthalmopathy.

This sample comprised peripheral blood mononuclear cells (PBMCs), obtained at new diagnosis, from a patient treated with antithyroid drugs. Receptors originate from a woman in her late teens or twenties with Graves disease.

This clonotype appeared many times. The chain uses TRBV2 and TRBJ1-2; D is possibly TRBD1 (5 bases). V shed 3 bases and J shed 7 bases, with 9 bases lying between them. The CDR3 has 12 residues. Germline V CDR1 and CDR2: SNHLY, FYNNEI. Here the CDR3 reads CASSDQGPGYTF. CDR3 coding DNA: TGTGCCAGCAGTGATCAGGGACCTGGCTACACCTTC.

The rearrangement joins TRBV7-3 to TRBJ2-3; TRBD2 might be the D (5 bases). Germline-derived CDR1 and CDR2 are SGHTA and FQGTGA. This CDR3 is 12 amino acids long. Trimming pared 6 bases from V and 7 bases from J, leaving 11 bases between. CDR3 nucleotide sequence: TGTGCCAGCAGTCCTGAGGGAAATACGCAGTATTTT. Protein sequence: CASSPEGNTQYF. The full variable domain, completed using reference TRBV7-3 and TRBJ2-3, is GAGVSQTPSNKVTEKGKYVELRCDPISGHTALYWYRQSLGQGPEFLIYFQGTGAADDSGLPNDRFFAVRPEGSVSTLKIQRTERGDSAVYLCASSPEGNTQYFGPGTRLTVL.

This clonotype was picked up many times. The chain couples TRBV2 to TRBJ2-7; no clear D. The germline V gene has CDR1 SNHLY and CDR2 FYNNEI. V dropped 1 base and J dropped 1 base, with 5 bases sitting between them. The CDR3 sequence is 13 residues long. CDR3 sequence: CASSEGDSYEQYF. The CDR3 DNA follows: TGTGCCAGCAGTGAAGGGGATTCCTACGAGCAGTACTTC.

The chain combines TRBV6-1 with TRBJ1-1; TRBD1 matches 7 bases. The CDR3 is 15 amino acids. The germline gives CDR1 MNHNS, CDR2 SASEGT. Trimming took 6 bases from V and 0 from J; bases not matched to a gene: 7. In DNA form, the CDR3 reads TGTGCCAGCAGGCAAGACAGGGCCCTGAACACTGAAGCTTTCTTT. Protein product: CASRQDRALNTEAFF.

Remarks on this clonotype: A single base separates this from a much larger clone, so it may be a read error. The chain joins TRBV5-1 to TRBJ2-1; D is possibly TRBD1 (6 bases). The germline V gene has CDR1 SGHRS and CDR2 YFSETQ. The CDR3 contains 15 residues. CDR3 nucleotide sequence: TGCGCCAGCAGCTTCAGGCAGGGGTCGTACAAGGAGCAGTTCTTC. Protein product: CASSFRQGSYKEQFF.

This chain connects TRBV20-1 to TRBJ2-2, with 12 bases that match TRBD1. The germline V gene has CDR1 DFQATT and CDR2 SNEGSKA (reference sequence). The CDR3 sequence is 15 residues long. After removal of 5 bases from V and 7 bases from J, the junction contained 8 bases not matched to a gene. CDR3 in amino acids: CSAYGTGGVNGELFF. DNA for the CDR3: TGCAGTGCTTACGGGACAGGGGGCGTAAACGGGGAGCTGTTTTTT.

Regarding this clonotype: The final CDR3 position lacks the conserved phenylalanine or tryptophan, pointing to a likely read error. The V gene is TRBV5-1, the J gene TRBJ2-1; TRBD1 or TRBD2 may be the D gene (5 bases each). The DNA matches TRBJ2-5 better at its end, which makes the J call doubtful. CDR1 is SGHRS and CDR2 is YFSETQ in the germline V gene. This CDR3 is 15 amino acids long. CDR3 protein: CASSLGARGQETQYC. The CDR3 DNA follows: TGCGCCAGCAGCTTGGGGGCCCGGGGCCAGGAGACCCAGTACTGC.

In the case of this clonotype: A much larger clone differs by one base, so this may be a read error. This chain joins TRBV3-1 and TRBJ2-1; TRBD2 is a possible D gene (6 bases). V lost 2 bases, J lost 5 bases, and 16 bases lay in between. This CDR3 region has 16 residues. Germline CDR1 LGHDT, CDR2 YNNKEL (reference sequence). In DNA, the CDR3 is TGTGCCAGCAGCCAAAACTTTGGGAGGATTAACAATGAGCAGTTCTTC. It codes for CASSQNFGRINNEQFF.

This clonotype was seen more than once but under ten times. This chain uses TRBV9 with TRBJ1-6; D gene ambiguous. Germline CDR1 is SGDLS and CDR2 is YYNGEE. The CDR3 covers 15 residues. V lost 0 bases and J 0 bases, leaving 4 bases between the germline ends. The CDR3 DNA follows: TGTGCCAGCAGCGTAGGGAGCTCCTATAATTCACCCCTCCACTTT. It encodes CASSVGSSYNSPLHF.

This clonotype occurred many times. The rearrangement uses TRBV27 and TRBJ2-7, with D possibly being TRBD2 (6 bases). V lost 3 bases and J 3 bases, leaving 15 bases between the germline ends. CDR1 is MNHEY and CDR2 is SMNVEV in the germline V gene (reference sequence). This CDR3 has 15 amino acids. The CDR3 here is CASSFYGGDLYEQYF. The CDR3 nucleotides read TGTGCCAGCAGTTTTTATGGCGGGGATCTCTACGAGCAGTACTTC.

The chain uses TRBV6-2 or TRBV6-3 and TRBJ2-2; D may match TRBD1 or TRBD2 (6 bases each). Between the trimmed V and J ends, which lost 7 bases and 0 bases, there was a span of 18 bases. The CDR3 sequence is 17 residues long. The germline V gene has CDR1 MNHEY and CDR2 SVGEGT. CDR3 loop: CASTSQGRRANTGELFF. DNA of the CDR3: TGTGCCAGCACGTCGCAGGGGAGGAGGGCGAACACCGGGGAGCTGTTTTTT.

This clonotype was detected only a few times. The chain carries TRBV11-1 and TRBJ1-4; 7 nucleotides align to TRBD1. CDR1 and CDR2 from the germline V gene are SGHAT and FQDESV (reference sequence). The J segment lost 0 bases and the V segment lost 3 bases, leaving 1 base of the junction unmatched. This CDR3 spans 15 amino acids. The CDR3 loop reads CASSLGTATNEKLFF. DNA of the CDR3: TGTGCCAGCAGCTTGGGGACAGCAACTAATGAAAAACTGTTTTTT.

This clonotype was seen just once. The CDR3: CSVEFQGGTEAFF. The DNA of the CDR3 is TGCAGCGTTGAATTCCAGGGCGGGACTGAAGCTTTCTTT. V is TRBV29-1 and J is TRBJ1-1; D may be TRBD1 (5 bases). V dropped 2 bases and J dropped 5 bases, with 12 bases sitting between them. The CDR3 has 13 residues. CDR1 is SQVTM and CDR2 is ANQGSEA in the germline V gene.

A few counts support this clonotype. CDR3 sequence: CASSLDQPPNSPLHF. As DNA, the CDR3 is TGTGCCAGCAGCTTAGACCAACCCCCAAATTCACCCCTCCACTTT. J is TRBJ1-6 and V is TRBV7-8; no reliable D call. Germline V CDR1 and CDR2: SGHVS, FQNEAQ. The ends were cut back, 1 base at V and 7 bases at J, with 11 bases in the middle. The CDR3 runs to 15 residues.

As to this clonotype: The CDR3 does not end in the conserved phenylalanine or tryptophan, so this is likely a read error. The CDR3 loop is CAISEKVAGQGTGELFY. The CDR3 DNA follows: TGTGCCATCTCAGAAAAAGTCGCAGGGCAGGGCACCGGGGAGCTGTTTTAT. The J gene is TRBJ2-2, the V gene TRBV10-3, with D tentatively TRBD1 (5 bases). CDR3 size: 17 residues. Looked up from germline, CDR1 is ENHRY and CDR2 is SYGVKD. Trimming removed 8 bases at V and 4 bases at J, with 23 bases between.

Only a few counts were recorded for this clonotype. The CDR3 sequence is CASSQEQGTGANTEAFF. CDR3 in DNA: TGCGCCAGCAGCCAAGAGCAGGGGACGGGAGCGAACACTGAAGCTTTCTTT. The V and J genes are TRBV4-1 and TRBJ1-1, with a tentative D call TRBD1 (6 bases). The germline gives CDR1 MGHRA, CDR2 YSYEKL. Trimming took 0 bases from V and 1 from J, leaving 15 bases between them. CDR3 size: 17 residues.

This clonotype was seen repeatedly, ten times or more. V usage is TRBV11-2 and J usage is TRBJ1-1; 7 bases are a match to TRBD1. V shed 3 bases, J shed 0 bases, and the junction held 4 bases outside the gene matches. CDR1 is SGHAT, CDR2 FQNNGV, per germline. The CDR3 loop spans 15 amino acids. CDR3 in DNA: TGTGCCAGCAGCTTCGGCGGGACAGTGAACACTGAAGCTTTCTTT. It specifies CASSFGGTVNTEAFF. The whole variable domain, filled in from reference TRBV11-2 and TRBJ1-1, reads EAGVAQSPRYKIIEKRQSVAFWCNPISGHATLYWYQQILGQGPKLLIQFQNNGVVDDSQLPKDRFSAERLKGVDSTLKIQPAKLEDSAVYLCASSFGGTVNTEAFFGQGTRLTVV.

This clonotype has ten or more counts. The chain recombines TRBV5-1 with TRBJ2-7; no clear D. Germline V gives CDR1 SGHRS, CDR2 YFSETQ. Trimming removed 4 bases from V and 3 bases from J, with 14 bases in between. The CDR3 totals 14 residues. This CDR3 is CASSLYSGDYEQYF. The CDR3 nucleotides read TGCGCCAGCAGCCTATATAGTGGTGACTACGAGCAGTACTTC.

This sequence joins TRBV6-5 and TRBJ1-4; D is undetermined. Germline V lookup: CDR1 MNHEY, CDR2 SVGAGI. Trimming shortened V by 3 bases and J by 8 bases, and 19 bases separated the two germline ends. CDR3 size: 16 residues. Here the CDR3 reads CASSYSKTITGEKLFF. The CDR3 bases are TGTGCCAGCAGTTATTCAAAGACAATCACCGGGGAAAAACTGTTTTTT.

The V call is TRBV11-3, the J call TRBJ1-4; the D is unclear. This CDR3 has 13 amino acids. Trimming took 5 bases from V and 8 from J, leaving 12 bases between them. The V gene's germline CDR1 is SGHNT and CDR2 YENEEA. The CDR3 region has the DNA TGTGCCAGCAGCCCCCTCCGGCAAGAAAAACTGTTTTTT. Amino acid sequence: CASSPLRQEKLFF.

This clonotype has ten or more counts. The V gene is TRBV30, the J gene TRBJ2-1, with a tentative D call TRBD1 (7 bases). From germline, CDR1 is GTSNPN and CDR2 SVGIG (reference sequence). CDR3 size: 12 residues. Trimming pared 2 bases from V and 14 bases from J, leaving 16 bases between. CDR3 bases: TGTGCCTGGAGTTCAAGCCAGGGGGGAAAGTTCTTC. Translation gives CAWSSSQGGKFF.

This clonotype has at least ten counts. The genes are TRBV5-1 and TRBJ1-2, with D possibly TRBD1 on 5 matching bases. The CDR3 spans 14 residues. Germline V CDR1 and CDR2: SGHRS, YFSETQ. V gave up 0 bases and J gave up 3 bases, with 9 bases separating them. The CDR3 DNA is TGCGCCAGCAGCTTGGCAGGGTTTTACTATGGCTACACCTTC. Its protein is CASSLAGFYYGYTF.

The sample holds many counts of this clonotype. The chain recombines TRBV28 with TRBJ2-1; D perhaps matches TRBD2 (6 bases). The V gene's germline CDR1 is MDHEN and CDR2 SYDVKM. V was pared by 1 base and J by 0 bases, with 10 bases between. CDR3 length equals 16 residues. The CDR3 DNA follows: TGTGCCAGCAGTTTATCGGGCGGGGTCTCCTACAATGAGCAGTTCTTC. Translating it yields CASSLSGGVSYNEQFF. Drawing the rest from reference TRBV28 and TRBJ2-1, the complete variable domain is DVKVTQSSRYLVKRTGEKVFLECVQDMDHENMFWYRQDPGLGLRLIYFSYDVKMKEKGDIPEGYSVSREKKERFSLILESASTNQTSMYLCASSLSGGVSYNEQFFGPGTRLTVL.

The chain has TRBV11-2 and TRBJ2-7; 8 bases match TRBD1. The CDR3 totals 13 residues. Trimming took 10 bases from V and 0 from J; bases not matched to a gene: 5. Germline values: CDR1 SGHAT, CDR2 FQNNGV. The CDR3 DNA sequence: TGTGCCATCCTCACAGGGGGCTCCTACGAGCAGTACTTC. Translation gives CAILTGGSYEQYF.